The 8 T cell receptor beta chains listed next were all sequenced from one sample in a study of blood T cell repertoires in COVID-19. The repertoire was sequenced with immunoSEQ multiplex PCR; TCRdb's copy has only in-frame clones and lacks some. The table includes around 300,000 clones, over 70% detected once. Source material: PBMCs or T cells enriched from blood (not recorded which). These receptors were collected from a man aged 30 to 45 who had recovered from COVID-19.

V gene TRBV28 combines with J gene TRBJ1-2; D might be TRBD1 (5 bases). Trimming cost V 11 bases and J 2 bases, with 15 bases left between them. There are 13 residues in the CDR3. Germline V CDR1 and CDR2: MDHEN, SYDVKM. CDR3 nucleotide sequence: TGTGCCTCAACCCCGGGGGGGAACTATGGCTACACCTTC. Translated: CASTPGGNYGYTF.

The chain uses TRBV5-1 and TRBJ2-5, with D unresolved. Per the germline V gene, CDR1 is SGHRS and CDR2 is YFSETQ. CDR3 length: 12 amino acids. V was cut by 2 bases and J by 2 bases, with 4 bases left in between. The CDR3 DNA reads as TGCGCCAGCAGCTTCTTTCAAGAGACCCAGTACTTC. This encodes CASSFFQETQYF.

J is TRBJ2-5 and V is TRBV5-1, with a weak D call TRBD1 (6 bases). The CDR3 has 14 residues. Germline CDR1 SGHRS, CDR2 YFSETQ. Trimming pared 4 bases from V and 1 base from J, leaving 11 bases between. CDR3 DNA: TGCGCCAGCAGCCCAAGACAGGTCCAAGAGACCCAGTACTTC. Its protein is CASSPRQVQETQYF.

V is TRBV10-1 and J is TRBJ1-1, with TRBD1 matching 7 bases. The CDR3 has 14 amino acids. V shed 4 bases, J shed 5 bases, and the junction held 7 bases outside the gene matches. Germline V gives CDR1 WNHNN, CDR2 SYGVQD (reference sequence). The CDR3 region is CASSARGLGTEAFF. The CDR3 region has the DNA TGCGCCAGCAGTGCAAGGGGGCTGGGGACTGAAGCTTTCTTT.

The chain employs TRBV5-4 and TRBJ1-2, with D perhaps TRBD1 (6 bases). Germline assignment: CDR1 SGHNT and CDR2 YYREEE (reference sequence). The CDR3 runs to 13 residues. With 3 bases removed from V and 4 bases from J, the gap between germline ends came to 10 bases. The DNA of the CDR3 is TGTGCCAGCAGCTCGGTAGGGGGCTATGGCTACACCTTC. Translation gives CASSSVGGYGYTF.

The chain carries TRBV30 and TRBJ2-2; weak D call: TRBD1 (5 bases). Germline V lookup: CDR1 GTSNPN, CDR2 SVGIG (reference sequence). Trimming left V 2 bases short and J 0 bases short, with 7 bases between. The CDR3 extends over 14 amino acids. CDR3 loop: CAWSRTSNTGELFF. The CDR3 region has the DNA TGTGCCTGGAGTAGGACATCGAACACCGGGGAGCTGTTTTTT.

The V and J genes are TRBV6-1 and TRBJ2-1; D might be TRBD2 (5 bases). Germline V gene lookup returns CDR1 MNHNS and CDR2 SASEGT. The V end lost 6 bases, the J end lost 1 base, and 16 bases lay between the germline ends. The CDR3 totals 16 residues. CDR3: CASREPDGGSYNEQFF. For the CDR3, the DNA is TGTGCCAGCAGGGAACCGGACGGAGGTTCCTACAATGAGCAGTTCTTC.

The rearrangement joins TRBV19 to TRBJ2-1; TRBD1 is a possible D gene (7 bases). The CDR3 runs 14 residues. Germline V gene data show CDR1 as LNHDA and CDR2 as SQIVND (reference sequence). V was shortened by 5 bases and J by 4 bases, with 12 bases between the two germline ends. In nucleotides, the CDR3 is TGTGCCAGTAGTCCGACAGGGACTTACAATGAGCAGTTCTTC. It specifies CASSPTGTYNEQFF.